Below are 17 T cell receptor beta chains sequenced from a single sample in a study of blood T cell repertoires in COVID-19. The data were produced by immunoSEQ multiplex PCR, yet TCRdb's version contains in-frame clones alone and is incomplete. The sample has around 480,000 clones; around 90% are singletons. Sequenced sample: PBMCs or T cells enriched from blood (not recorded which). The receptor source for this set is a young woman who had recovered from COVID-19.

V is TRBV19 and J is TRBJ2-4, with D maybe TRBD1 (6 bases). Per the germline V gene, CDR1 is LNHDA and CDR2 is SQIVND (reference sequence). The CDR3 has 15 residues. The ends were cut back, 4 bases at V and 9 bases at J, with 19 bases in the middle. CDR3 in DNA: TGTGCCAGTAGTACCCCTCCTCTCGGACAGTCCATTCAGTACTTC. Encoded protein: CASSTPPLGQSIQYF.

The chain is built from TRBV7-6 and TRBJ2-3; 11 bases line up with TRBD2. CDR1 is SGHVS, CDR2 FNYEAQ, per germline. The junction had 4 bases not matched to a gene; V was cut back by 3 bases and J by 2 bases. The CDR3 loop spans 16 amino acids. DNA for the CDR3: TGTGCCAGCAGCTTTACTAGCGGGGGACCCACAGATACGCAGTATTTT. This sequence encodes CASSFTSGGPTDTQYF.

This clone was detected only a few times. This chain links TRBV2 with TRBJ1-2, with 8 bases fitting TRBD1. This CDR3 is 15 amino acids long. The V segment lost 5 bases and the J segment 3 bases; nucleotides outside the gene matches: 8. From germline, CDR1 is SNHLY and CDR2 FYNNEI. CDR3 loop: CASSTQGALDYGYTF. The DNA of the CDR3 is TGTGCCAGCAGTACCCAGGGGGCTCTGGACTATGGCTACACCTTC.

V is TRBV2 and J is TRBJ1-5; D is perhaps TRBD1 (5 bases). With 4 bases removed from V and 11 bases from J, the gap between germline ends came to 9 bases. Per the germline V gene, CDR1 is SNHLY and CDR2 is FYNNEI. The CDR3 contains 11 residues. The CDR3 DNA reads as TGTGCCAGCAGTGGGGGGAGGTCCCAGCATTTT. This gives the protein CASSGGRSQHF.

The rearrangement uses TRBV5-6 and TRBJ2-5, with 12 bases matching TRBD2. The germline CDR1 and CDR2 sequences are SGHDT and YYEEEE. V dropped 0 bases and J dropped 4; count of bases not matched to a gene: 4. The CDR3 contains 16 residues. CDR3 nucleotides: TGTGCCAGCAGCTTGGGCCTAGCGGGGGGGCGAGAGACCCAGTACTTC. Translating it yields CASSLGLAGGRETQYF.

The chain employs TRBV19 and TRBJ1-2, with 9 bases aligning to TRBD1. The CDR3 contains 13 residues. J gave up 4 bases and V 7 bases, and 4 bases lay outside the gene matches. Germline CDR1 LNHDA, CDR2 SQIVND (reference sequence). CDR3 in amino acids: CASMNRGLYGYTF. The CDR3 nucleotides read TGTGCCAGTATGAACAGGGGGCTCTATGGCTACACCTTC.

V usage is TRBV9 and J usage is TRBJ2-7; possible D gene TRBD1, 5 bases. CDR1 and CDR2 (germline): SGDLS, YYNGEE. The CDR3 spans 15 residues. V lost 0 bases and J lost 4, with 14 bases in between. The DNA of the CDR3 is TGTGCCAGCAGCGTAGGGCCGTTTACAGGATACGAGCAGTACTTC. Translating gives CASSVGPFTGYEQYF.

The chain is built from TRBV15 and TRBJ1-1; tentative D call: TRBD1 (5 bases). The CDR3 runs 14 residues. Looked up from germline, CDR1 is LNHNV and CDR2 is YYDKDF (reference sequence). Trimming cost V 3 bases and J 1 base, with 9 bases left between them. The CDR3 sequence is CATSSPGGNTEAFF. The CDR3 coding sequence is TGTGCCACCAGCAGCCCGGGGGGGAACACTGAAGCTTTCTTT.

This clone was seen a few times. The rearrangement uses TRBV19 and TRBJ1-6; a weak D match, TRBD1 (5 bases). This CDR3 region has 17 residues. Deletions cut 3 bases from V and 4 bases from J, with 16 bases between. Germline values: CDR1 LNHDA, CDR2 SQIVND (reference sequence). The CDR3 bases are TGTGCCAGTAGTATCTATGGCAGGGCGGCTTATAATTCACCCCTCCACTTT. Protein product: CASSIYGRAAYNSPLHF.

The chain couples TRBV28 to TRBJ1-5; perhaps TRBD1 as D (6 bases). Trimming took off 7 bases at V and 7 bases at J, with 17 bases between the two ends. CDR3 length equals 14 residues. Germline values: CDR1 MDHEN, CDR2 SYDVKM. CDR3 nucleotides: TGTGCCAGCACCCCGGGAGGGGGGGGACAGCCCCAGCATTTT. As protein: CASTPGGGGQPQHF.

The chain links TRBV24-1 to TRBJ2-1; 10 nucleotides line up with TRBD2. The CDR3 totals 15 residues. J was trimmed by 6 bases and V by 6 bases; bases with no gene match: 7. CDR1 is KGHDR, CDR2 SFDVKD, per germline. This CDR3 reads CATSTGLAVGNEQFF. The DNA of the CDR3 is TGTGCCACCAGTACTGGACTAGCGGTAGGCAATGAGCAGTTCTTC.

The V gene is TRBV5-1, the J gene TRBJ1-2, with no clear D. V shed 0 bases and J shed 3 bases, with 12 bases lying between them. Germline assignment: CDR1 SGHRS and CDR2 YFSETQ. The CDR3 length is 15 residues. The CDR3 DNA sequence: TGCGCCAGCAGCTTGGGGGCAGTCGGGGACTATGGCTACACCTTC. It encodes CASSLGAVGDYGYTF. The full variable domain, rest sourced from reference TRBV5-1 and TRBJ1-2, is KAGVTQTPRYLIKTRGQQVTLSCSPISGHRSVSWYQQTPGQGLQFLFEYFSETQRNKGNFPGRFSGRQFSNSRSEMNVSTLELGDSALYLCASSLGAVGDYGYTFGSGTRLTVV.

The chain has TRBV27 and TRBJ2-3, with D perhaps matching TRBD1 (6 bases). The CDR3 totals 15 residues. CDR1 is MNHEY and CDR2 is SMNVEV in the germline V gene (reference sequence). Trimming shortened V by 6 bases and J by 2 bases, and 15 bases separated the two germline ends. CDR3 protein: CASRAPGVDTDTQYF. CDR3 bases: TGTGCCAGCAGAGCACCAGGGGTAGACACAGATACGCAGTATTTT.

The V call is TRBV5-1, the J call TRBJ1-4; D remains unclear. With 3 bases removed from V and 2 bases from J, the gap between germline ends came to 14 bases. The V gene's germline CDR1 is SGHRS and CDR2 YFSETQ. The CDR3 length is 16 residues. Here the CDR3 reads CASSSREFTTNEKLFF. DNA of the CDR3: TGCGCCAGCAGCTCCCGGGAATTTACCACTAATGAAAAACTGTTTTTT. The whole variable domain, filled in from reference TRBV5-1 and TRBJ1-4, reads KAGVTQTPRYLIKTRGQQVTLSCSPISGHRSVSWYQQTPGQGLQFLFEYFSETQRNKGNFPGRFSGRQFSNSRSEMNVSTLELGDSALYLCASSSREFTTNEKLFFGSGTQLSVL.

This clone was observed a single time. This rearrangement joins TRBV6-4 to TRBJ2-2, with TRBD2 matching over 9 bases. Trimming took 5 bases from V and 0 from J; bases not matched to a gene: 1. This CDR3 is built from 15 residues. In germline, CDR1 is MRHNA, CDR2 SNTAGT. Here the CDR3 reads CASSPSGANTGELFF. For the CDR3, the DNA is TGTGCCAGCAGTCCTAGCGGGGCGAACACCGGGGAGCTGTTTTTT.

DNA of the CDR3: TGTGCCAGCAGCTTAGACAGGACGAAGGTCGGGGAGCTGTTTTTT. Protein sequence: CASSLDRTKVGELFF. The rearrangement joins TRBV7-9 to TRBJ2-2; D might be TRBD1 (5 bases). V lost 1 base, J lost 7 bases, and 13 bases lay in between. CDR3 length: 15 residues. Germline assignment: CDR1 SEHNR and CDR2 FQNEAQ (reference sequence).

The V call is TRBV7-2, the J call TRBJ1-2, with 7 bases that match TRBD1. Trimming removed 1 base from V and 8 bases from J; junction bases left unmatched: 4. The CDR3 consists of 13 residues. The germline V gene has CDR1 SGHTA and CDR2 FQGNSA. The CDR3 DNA reads TGTGCCAGCAGCTTAGGGAGGGGGCCCGGCTACACCTTC. Translated, it gives CASSLGRGPGYTF.